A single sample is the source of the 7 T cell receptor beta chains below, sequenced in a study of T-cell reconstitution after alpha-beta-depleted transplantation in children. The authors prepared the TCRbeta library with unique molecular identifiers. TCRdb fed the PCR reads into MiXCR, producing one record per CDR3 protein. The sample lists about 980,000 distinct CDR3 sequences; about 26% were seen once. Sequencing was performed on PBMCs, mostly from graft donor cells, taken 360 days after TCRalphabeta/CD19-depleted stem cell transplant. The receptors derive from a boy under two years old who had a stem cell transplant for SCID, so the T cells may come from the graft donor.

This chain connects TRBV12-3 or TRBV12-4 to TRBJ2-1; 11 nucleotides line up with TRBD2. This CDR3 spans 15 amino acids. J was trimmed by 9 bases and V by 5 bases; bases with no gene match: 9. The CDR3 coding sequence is TGTGCCAGCAGTCCACGACTAGCGGGGCCGGGTGAGCAGTTCTTC. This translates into CASSPRLAGPGEQFF.

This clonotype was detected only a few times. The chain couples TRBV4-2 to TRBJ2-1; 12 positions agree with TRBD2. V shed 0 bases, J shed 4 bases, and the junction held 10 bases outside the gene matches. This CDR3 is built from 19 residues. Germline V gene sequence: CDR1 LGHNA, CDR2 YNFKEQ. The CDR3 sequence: CASSQEPLLAGGTYNEQFF. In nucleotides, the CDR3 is TGTGCCAGCAGCCAAGAACCACTACTAGCGGGGGGAACATACAATGAGCAGTTCTTC.

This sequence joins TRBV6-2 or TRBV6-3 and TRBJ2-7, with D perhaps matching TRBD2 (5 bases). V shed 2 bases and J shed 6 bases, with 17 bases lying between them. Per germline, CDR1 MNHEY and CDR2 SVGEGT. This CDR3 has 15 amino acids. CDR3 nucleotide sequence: TGTGCCAGCAGTTACCGCCCGAGATTAGAGGGCGAGCAGTACTTC. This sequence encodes CASSYRPRLEGEQYF.

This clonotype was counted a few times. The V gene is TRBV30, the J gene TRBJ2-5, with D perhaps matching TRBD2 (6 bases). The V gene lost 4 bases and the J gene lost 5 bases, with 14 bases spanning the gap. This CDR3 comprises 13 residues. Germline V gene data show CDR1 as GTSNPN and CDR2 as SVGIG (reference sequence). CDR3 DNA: TGTGCCTGGACCGGGGGTGTAAGGGAGACCCAGTACTTC. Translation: CAWTGGVRETQYF.

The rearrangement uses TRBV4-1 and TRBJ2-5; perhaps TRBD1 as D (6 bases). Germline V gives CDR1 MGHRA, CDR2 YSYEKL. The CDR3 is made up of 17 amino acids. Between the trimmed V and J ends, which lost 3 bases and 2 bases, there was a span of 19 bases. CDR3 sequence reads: CASSQYLEGEWQETQYF. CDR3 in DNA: TGCGCCAGCAGCCAGTACCTAGAGGGGGAGTGGCAAGAGACCCAGTACTTC.

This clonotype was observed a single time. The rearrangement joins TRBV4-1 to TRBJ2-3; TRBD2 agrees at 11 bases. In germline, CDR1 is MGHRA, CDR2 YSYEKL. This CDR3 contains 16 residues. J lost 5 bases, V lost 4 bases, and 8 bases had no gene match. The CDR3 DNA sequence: TGCGCCAGCAGCCGGGAACTAGCGGGGGTTAAAGATACGCAGTATTTT. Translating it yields CASSRELAGVKDTQYF.

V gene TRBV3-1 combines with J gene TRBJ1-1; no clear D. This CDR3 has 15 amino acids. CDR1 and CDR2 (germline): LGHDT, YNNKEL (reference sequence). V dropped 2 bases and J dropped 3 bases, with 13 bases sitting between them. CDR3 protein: CASSQLRARHTEAFF. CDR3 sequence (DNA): TGTGCCAGCAGCCAACTAAGGGCTCGCCACACTGAAGCTTTCTTT. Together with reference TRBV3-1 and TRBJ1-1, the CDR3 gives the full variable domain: DTAVSQTPKYLVTQMGNDKSIKCEQNLGHDTMYWYKQDSKKFLKIMFSYNNKELIINETVPNRFSPKSPDKAHLNLHINSLELGDSAVYFCASSQLRARHTEAFFGQGTRLTVV.